The 23 T cell receptor beta chains presented below share a single source sample, sequenced in a study of T-cell reconstitution after alpha-beta-depleted transplantation in children. It was with unique molecular identifiers that the TCRbeta library was prepared. TCRdb used MiXCR to reprocess the PCR reads, holding one entry per CDR3 protein. The sample carries nearly 350,000 distinct CDR3 sequences, 15% to 20% recorded once. The sample was PBMCs, mostly from graft donor cells, taken 360 days after TCRalphabeta/CD19-depleted stem cell transplant. These receptors were collected from a male patient between 2 and 9 years old who had a stem cell transplant for acute lymphoblastic leukemia, so the T cells may come from the graft donor.

This clonotype has only a few counts. DNA of the CDR3: TGCGCCAGCAGCCAAGATCTGGGTGAAAAACTGTTTTTT. It codes for CASSQDLGEKLFF. The chain uses TRBV4-3 and TRBJ1-4, with D uncertain. Germline loops: CDR1 LGHNA, CDR2 YSLEER. Trimming took off 0 bases at V and 7 bases at J, with 6 bases between the two ends. The CDR3 sequence is 13 residues long.

This rearrangement joins TRBV11-2 to TRBJ2-1; 11 nucleotides align to TRBD2. Looked up from germline, CDR1 is SGHAT and CDR2 is FQNNGV. This CDR3 region has 20 residues. V lost 3 bases, J lost 7 bases, and 20 bases stayed unmatched. CDR3 coding DNA: TGTGCCAGCAGCTTTGGGTCAGGGTACGACCTAGCGGGAGGACCAAATGAGCAGTTCTTC. Amino acids: CASSFGSGYDLAGGPNEQFF.

The chain employs TRBV7-6 and TRBJ2-1; D might be TRBD1 (6 bases). The CDR3 extends over 16 amino acids. V dropped 2 bases and J dropped 1 base, with 12 bases sitting between them. Per germline, CDR1 SGHVS and CDR2 FNYEAQ. The CDR3 region has the DNA TGTGCCAGCAGCTTAAGTCCCAGGGGTTCCTACAATGAGCAGTTCTTC. Translating gives CASSLSPRGSYNEQFF. Supplemented by reference TRBV7-6 and TRBJ2-1, the full variable domain reads GAGVSQSPRYKVTKRGQDVALRCDPISGHVSLYWYRQALGQGPEFLTYFNYEAQQDKSGLPNDRFSAERPEGSISTLTIQRTEQRDSAMYRCASSLSPRGSYNEQFFGPGTRLTVL.

This clonotype was picked up many times. V is TRBV29-1 and J is TRBJ2-6; the D gene is possibly TRBD1 (6 bases). Per the germline V gene, CDR1 is SQVTM and CDR2 is ANQGSEA. Trimming removed 3 bases from V and 1 base from J, with 13 bases in between. This CDR3 is 16 amino acids long. Here the CDR3 DNA reads TGCAGCGTTGAGGGGACAACAAAGTCTGGGGCCAACGTCCTGACTTTC. Its translation is CSVEGTTKSGANVLTF.

The genes are TRBV28 and TRBJ1-2, with TRBD1 identical over 7 bases. The CDR3 has 12 amino acids. Germline-derived CDR1 and CDR2 are MDHEN and SYDVKM. Trimming at V came to 6 bases and at J to 8 bases, leaving 6 bases not matched to a gene. The CDR3 nucleotides are TGTGCCAGCAGAGGGGGCGTGGGGGGCTACACCTTC. Translated, it gives CASRGGVGGYTF.

This clonotype appeared many times. This chain joins TRBV7-2 and TRBJ2-7, with D possibly being TRBD2 (6 bases). The CDR3 is 14 residues long. The germline V gene encodes CDR1 SGHTA and CDR2 FQGNSA. Trimming stripped 2 bases from V and 3 bases from J, with 11 bases between. The CDR3 is CASSLSGLVYEQYF. The DNA for the CDR3 is TGTGCCAGCAGCTTAAGCGGGTTGGTCTACGAGCAGTACTTC.

This clonotype has more than one count but fewer than ten. The chain links TRBV12-3 or TRBV12-4 to TRBJ2-7; D is uncertain. This CDR3 comprises 13 residues. The V and J ends lost 1 base and 4 bases respectively, with 8 bases between them. CDR3 DNA sequence: TGTGCCAGCAGTTTAGGGGGTTGGTACGAGCAGTACTTC. It encodes CASSLGGWYEQYF.

V and J are TRBV14 and TRBJ2-5; 7 bases align to TRBD2. With V trimmed by 4 bases and J by 4 bases, 12 bases remained unmatched. This CDR3 comprises 16 residues. The germline gives CDR1 SGHDN, CDR2 FVKESK. CDR3 region: CASSRQLGRGGETQYF. The CDR3 DNA follows: TGTGCCAGCAGCCGTCAATTAGGGAGGGGAGGAGAGACCCAGTACTTC.

V and J are TRBV10-3 and TRBJ1-1; 8 bases fit TRBD1. CDR3 length: 16 residues. Germline loops: CDR1 ENHRY, CDR2 SYGVKD. V lost 3 bases to trimming and J lost 0 bases; unmatched junction nucleotides: 6. CDR3 residues: CAISDRGRTLNTEAFF. The CDR3, as DNA: TGTGCCATCAGTGACAGGGGGCGGACATTGAACACTGAAGCTTTCTTT.

This sequence joins TRBV12-3 or TRBV12-4 and TRBJ2-5; the match to TRBD2 covers 9 bases. There are 15 residues in the CDR3. The V and J ends lost 6 bases and 5 bases, in that order; junction bases with no gene match: 10. In nucleotides, the CDR3 is TGTGCCAGCAGGGCTAGCGGGACCACTAGGGAGACCCAGTACTTC. This gives the protein CASRASGTTRETQYF.

The V gene is TRBV5-8, the J gene TRBJ2-5; D might be TRBD1 or TRBD2, each matching 5 bases. The V gene's germline CDR1 is SGHTS and CDR2 YDEGEE. The CDR3 runs to 15 residues. Trimming shortened V by 1 base and J by 9 bases, and 19 bases separated the two germline ends. The CDR3 is CASSLRDGRVSAQYF. In DNA, the CDR3 is TGTGCCAGCAGCTTGAGGGACGGGCGTGTTTCGGCCCAGTACTTC.

This clonotype was seen at least ten times. J is TRBJ2-2 and V is TRBV4-3; D ambiguous. The CDR3 sequence is 15 residues long. The V gene's germline CDR1 is LGHNA and CDR2 YSLEER. V lost 0 bases and J 3 bases, leaving 8 bases between the germline ends. The CDR3 bases are TGCGCCAGCAGCCAAGATCAAGAGTACACCGGGGAGCTGTTTTTT. It is translated as CASSQDQEYTGELFF.

The rearrangement links TRBV29-1 to TRBJ2-7; D tentatively reads TRBD1 or TRBD2 (5 bases each). Between the trimmed V and J ends, which lost 3 bases and 9 bases, there was a span of 18 bases. Germline V CDR1 and CDR2: SQVTM, ANQGSEA. CDR3 length: 13 amino acids. CDR3 in amino acids: CSVEAVSGAGQYF. The CDR3 region has the DNA TGCAGCGTTGAGGCTGTTTCCGGGGCAGGGCAGTACTTC.

This clonotype was seen more than once but under ten times. This chain links TRBV28 with TRBJ2-3; 14 bases fit TRBD2. Unmatched junction bases numbered 7, after V lost 5 bases and J lost 3 bases. The CDR3 consists of 17 residues. The germline V gene has CDR1 MDHEN and CDR2 SYDVKM. The CDR3 DNA follows: TGTGCCAGCAGTCACCTGGGACTAGCGGGAGTAACAGATACGCAGTATTTT. Translating it yields CASSHLGLAGVTDTQYF.

This clonotype was observed a handful of times. The chain links TRBV20-1 to TRBJ1-4; D is unresolved. V was trimmed by 5 bases and J by 8 bases, leaving 18 bases between them. Germline V CDR1 and CDR2: DFQATT, SNEGSKA (reference sequence). The CDR3 runs to 14 residues. This chain's CDR3 is CSASQPPTREKLFF. DNA of the CDR3: TGCAGTGCTTCACAACCCCCCACGCGAGAAAAACTGTTTTTT.

The sample holds many counts of this clonotype. This chain links TRBV5-4 with TRBJ2-7, with 10 bases that match TRBD1. The CDR3 contains 15 residues. V was clipped by 0 bases and J by 2 bases; unmatched bases: 2. Germline V gives CDR1 SGHNT, CDR2 YYREEE (reference sequence). The CDR3 coding sequence is TGTGCCAGCAGCTTGGCGGGACAGGGGCCCTACGAGCAGTACTTC. It codes for CASSLAGQGPYEQYF.

The chain couples TRBV21-1 to TRBJ2-3; the D call in the table, TRBD1, was not verified against the DNA. TRBV21-1 is listed as a pseudogene. There are 16 residues in the CDR3. The CDR3 DNA follows: TGTGCCAGCAGCAAAGGGCCCCCTAACGGCACAGATACGCAGTATTTT. This codes for CASSKGPPNGTDTQYF.

This clonotype was detected many times. This chain connects TRBV6-1 to TRBJ1-3; unclear D gene. The germline V gene encodes CDR1 MNHNS and CDR2 SASEGT. V lost 4 bases to trimming and J lost 8 bases, with 15 bases between them. The CDR3 extends over 14 amino acids. This CDR3 reads CASSVEISLHTIYF. The CDR3 DNA reads TGTGCCAGCAGTGTCGAGATTTCACTGCACACCATATATTTT.

This chain connects TRBV18 to TRBJ2-7; D uncertain. The CDR3 is 14 residues long. Trimming cost V 2 bases and J 0 bases, with 8 bases left between them. CDR1 is KGHSH, CDR2 LQKENI, per germline. CDR3 protein: CASSPMGSSYEQYF. The CDR3 DNA follows: TGTGCCAGCTCACCAATGGGTAGCTCCTACGAGCAGTACTTC.

The table lists this clonotype with a few counts. V gene TRBV20-1 combines with J gene TRBJ2-7; D is undetermined. Germline CDR1 reads DFQATT; CDR2 reads SNEGSKA (reference sequence). CDR3 length: 11 amino acids. V was pared by 2 bases and J by 6 bases, with 8 bases between. CDR3 sequence (DNA): TGCAGTGCTAGAAAGGGTCGCGAGCAGTACTTC. Residues: CSARKGREQYF.

This clonotype has just a few counts. J is TRBJ2-1 and V is TRBV12-3 or TRBV12-4, with D perhaps TRBD2 (6 bases). V lost 5 bases to trimming and J lost 8 bases, with 13 bases between them. This CDR3 is built from 13 residues. CDR3 in DNA: TGTGCCAGCAGTAGGAGCGGGTCCCATGAGCAGTTCTTC. It is translated as CASSRSGSHEQFF.

This clonotype has a handful of counts. The chain's CDR3 is CASSWQGPGELFF. The CDR3 DNA is TGCGCCAGCAGCTGGCAGGGCCCCGGGGAGCTGTTTTTT. The chain employs TRBV5-1 and TRBJ2-2, with D tentatively TRBD1 (5 bases). The V gene's germline CDR1 is SGHRS and CDR2 YFSETQ. The CDR3 loop spans 13 amino acids. V was clipped by 3 bases and J by 6 bases, with 9 bases between them.

DNA for the CDR3: TGTGCCATCTGTTTTGGGGGGCGCCTCACAGATACGCAGTATTTT. Protein: CAICFGGRLTDTQYF. V usage is TRBV12-3 or TRBV12-4 and J usage is TRBJ2-3, with D perhaps matching TRBD1 or TRBD2 (6 bases each). The V and J ends lost 10 bases and 2 bases respectively, with 19 bases between them. The CDR3 contains 15 residues.